This T cell receptor beta chain stems from a study of OX40 agonist ivuxolimab in advanced cancers. Across the whole study: The study treated patients with ivuxolimab, an agonistic anti-OX40 (CD134) antibody.

The assay was immunoSEQ multiplex PCR, and TCRdb's table has in-frame clones only and misses some. This sample has about 120,000 clones; approximately 92% occur once, and the top ten carry around 0.55%. Per germline, CDR1 LNHDA and CDR2 SQIVND (reference sequence). The V gene lost 4 bases and the J gene lost 2 bases, with 12 bases spanning the gap. This CDR3 is built from 15 residues. With autoimmune disease history or systemic immunosuppression, patients were excluded. Blood sampling was done at baseline, cycle 4 day 1, and cycle 7 day 1. The rearrangement uses TRBV19 and TRBJ1-5; D is possibly TRBD1 (5 bases). This receptor was identified in an adult with an advanced solid tumor such as melanoma, head and neck, liver or kidney cancer. Sequenced here: CD4+ or CD8+ T cells sorted from blood, sampled in a trial of the OX40 agonist ivuxolimab. CDR3 amino acids: CASSSQGGGNQPQHF. CDR3 DNA sequence: TGTGCCAGTAGTAGCCAGGGTGGGGGCAATCAGCCCCAGCATTTT.